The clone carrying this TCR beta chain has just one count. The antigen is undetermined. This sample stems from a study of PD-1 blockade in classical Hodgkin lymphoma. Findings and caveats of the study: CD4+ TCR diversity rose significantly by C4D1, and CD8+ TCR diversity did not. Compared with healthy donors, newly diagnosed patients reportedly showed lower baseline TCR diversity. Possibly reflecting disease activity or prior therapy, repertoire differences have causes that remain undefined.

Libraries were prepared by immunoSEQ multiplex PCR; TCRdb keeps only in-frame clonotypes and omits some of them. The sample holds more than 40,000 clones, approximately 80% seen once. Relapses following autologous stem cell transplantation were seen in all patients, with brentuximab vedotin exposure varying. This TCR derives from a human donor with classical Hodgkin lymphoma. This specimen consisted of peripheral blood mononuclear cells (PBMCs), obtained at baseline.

This CDR3 is CASPELPEAFF. DNA for the CDR3: TGTGCCAGCCCCGAATTACCCGAGGCTTTCTTT. V gene TRBV6-1 combines with J gene TRBJ1-1; D is undetermined. V lost 8 bases and J lost 11, with 15 bases in between. This CDR3 region has 11 residues. Germline V gene lookup returns CDR1 MNHNS and CDR2 SASEGT.